The 20 T cell receptor beta chains listed next were all sequenced from one sample in a study of blood T cell repertoires in COVID-19. Produced via immunoSEQ multiplex PCR; TCRdb's table is partial and in-frame only. In the table there are roughly 380,000 clones, about four fifths of which are singletons. The sequenced sample consisted of peripheral blood. Receptors originate from a human donor with acute or convalescent COVID-19. The donor label of this sample is uncertain.

In DNA form, the CDR3 reads TGTGCCAGCAGTTTGCAGGGGTACACTGAAGCTTTCTTT. Protein sequence: CASSLQGYTEAFF. J is TRBJ1-1 and V is TRBV28; the D gene is possibly TRBD1 (6 bases). The CDR3 is 13 residues long. Deletions cut 3 bases from V and 3 bases from J, with 8 bases between. Germline CDR1 reads MDHEN; CDR2 reads SYDVKM.

The CDR3 nucleotides are TGTGCCAGCAGCCGGGGGACAGGGGGTTCAGATACGCAGTATTTT. It translates to CASSRGTGGSDTQYF. The V gene is TRBV3-1 (or the pseudogene TRBV3-2), the J gene TRBJ2-3; TRBD1 matches at 11 bases. Trimming cost V 4 bases and J 4 bases; bases outside gene matches: 4. This CDR3 spans 15 amino acids. Germline CDR1 reads LGHDT; CDR2 reads YNNKEL (reference sequence).

The genes are TRBV12-3 or TRBV12-4 and TRBJ1-4; perhaps TRBD1 as D (5 bases). The CDR3 spans 12 residues. The V gene lost 10 bases and the J gene lost 11 bases, with 17 bases spanning the gap. The DNA of the CDR3 is TGTGCCACCCGTGGAGGGGTGGGCAAACTGTTTTTT. It encodes CATRGGVGKLFF.

The chain carries TRBV7-8 and TRBJ1-1; 7 bases match TRBD1. The CDR3 runs to 14 residues. J was trimmed by 4 bases and V by 7 bases; bases with no gene match: 9. The germline V gene has CDR1 SGHVS and CDR2 FQNEAQ. CDR3 amino acids: CASTPTDRVTEAFF. Written as DNA, the CDR3 is TGTGCCAGCACCCCCACCGACAGGGTCACTGAAGCTTTCTTT.

Of note for this clone: Other nucleotide sequences from this sample produce the same CDR3. The chain joins TRBV15 to TRBJ2-7; 9 positions match TRBD1. V lost 0 bases and J lost 3; bases outside the gene matches: 3. CDR3 length equals 15 residues. Germline CDR1 LNHNV, CDR2 YYDKDF (reference sequence). The CDR3 is CATSREGQGGYEQYF. The CDR3 DNA reads as TGTGCCACCAGCAGAGAGGGACAGGGTGGCTACGAGCAGTACTTC.

This clone was detected only a few times. The chain carries TRBV30 and TRBJ1-1, with 7 bases identical to TRBD1. The V segment lost 3 bases and the J segment 2 bases; nucleotides outside the gene matches: 12. CDR1 and CDR2 (germline): GTSNPN, SVGIG (reference sequence). The CDR3 covers 16 residues. In DNA form, the CDR3 reads TGTGCCTGGAGCGTGTTCAGGGGACAGTACAACACTGAAGCTTTCTTT. Its protein is CAWSVFRGQYNTEAFF.

This rearrangement joins TRBV7-2 to TRBJ2-7; no firm D call. CDR1 is SGHTA and CDR2 is FQGNSA in the germline V gene. CDR3 length equals 15 residues. Trimming took off 2 bases at V and 0 bases at J, with 11 bases between the two ends. The CDR3 sequence is CASSLSVGASYEQYF. The CDR3 DNA follows: TGTGCCAGCAGCTTATCAGTTGGAGCCTCCTACGAGCAGTACTTC.

This clone was seen a single time. This chain joins TRBV18 and TRBJ2-5, with TRBD1 matching 10 bases. CDR1 and CDR2 (germline): KGHSH, LQKENI. CDR3 size: 14 residues. The trim removed 2 bases at V and 5 bases at J, leaving 2 bases unmatched. CDR3 loop: CASSPKDRGETQYF. The CDR3 DNA is TGTGCCAGCTCACCAAAGGACAGGGGGGAGACCCAGTACTTC.

This clone appeared once. The chain joins TRBV5-1 to TRBJ2-5; perhaps TRBD2 as D (5 bases). The CDR3 is 15 amino acids. Trimming stripped 5 bases from V and 3 bases from J, with 17 bases between. Per the germline V gene, CDR1 is SGHRS and CDR2 is YFSETQ. CDR3 loop: CASSQTAGLKETQYF. CDR3 DNA sequence: TGCGCCAGCAGTCAAACGGCGGGCCTCAAAGAGACCCAGTACTTC.

The rearrangement joins TRBV30 to TRBJ1-1; perhaps TRBD1 as D (5 bases). Germline V gene data show CDR1 as GTSNPN and CDR2 as SVGIG (reference sequence). Trimming pared 4 bases from V and 5 bases from J, leaving 14 bases between. CDR3 length: 13 amino acids. The CDR3 loop reads CAWTVGGGTEAFF. CDR3 sequence (DNA): TGTGCCTGGACCGTGGGGGGAGGGACTGAAGCTTTCTTT.

The chain combines TRBV5-1 with TRBJ2-7, with 7 bases matching TRBD1. Germline V lookup: CDR1 SGHRS, CDR2 YFSETQ. This CDR3 spans 14 amino acids. J gave up 2 bases and V 4 bases, and 6 bases lay outside the gene matches. Here the CDR3 DNA reads TGCGCCAGCAGCCCCCCCGGGACAGCCTACGAGCAGTACTTC. Protein sequence: CASSPPGTAYEQYF.

V and J are TRBV4-1 and TRBJ1-5; no definite D call. The CDR3 loop spans 15 amino acids. Looked up from germline, CDR1 is MGHRA and CDR2 is YSYEKL. V lost 4 bases and J 7 bases, leaving 17 bases between the germline ends. CDR3 DNA: TGCGCCAGCAGCCGAACCGGCGGGGTGGAACAGCCCCAGCATTTT. Protein sequence: CASSRTGGVEQPQHF.

The V and J genes are TRBV5-4 and TRBJ1-1; 9 bases map to TRBD1. V was clipped by 3 bases and J by 0 bases; unmatched bases: 6. CDR1 is SGHNT, CDR2 YYREEE, per germline (reference sequence). This CDR3 is built from 16 residues. CDR3 region: CASSSGQGVMNTEAFF. CDR3 bases: TGTGCCAGCAGCTCGGGACAGGGTGTAATGAACACTGAAGCTTTCTTT.

V usage is TRBV20-1 and J usage is TRBJ1-2; no reliable D call. Germline lookup yields CDR1 DFQATT and CDR2 SNEGSKA (reference sequence). Trimming took 3 bases from V and 0 from J, leaving 11 bases between them. CDR3 length: 14 residues. Written as DNA, the CDR3 is TGCAGTGCTAGTGGTCAGGATTCTAACTATGGCTACACCTTC. Its translation: CSASGQDSNYGYTF.

This chain uses TRBV18 with TRBJ2-1; TRBD1 agrees at 8 bases. Trimming at V came to 2 bases and at J to 7 bases, leaving 13 bases not matched to a gene. The CDR3 extends over 17 amino acids. The germline gives CDR1 KGHSH, CDR2 LQKENI. CDR3 sequence reads: CASSPGLGGQGINEQFF. DNA of the CDR3: TGTGCCAGCTCACCAGGTCTTGGAGGACAGGGTATTAATGAGCAGTTCTTC.

This clone was seen more than once but under ten times. The CDR3 loop is CAWSKFAALEAFF. The CDR3 nucleotides are TGTGCCTGGAGTAAATTCGCGGCCCTTGAAGCTTTCTTT. V is TRBV30 and J is TRBJ1-1; D gene ambiguous. The V end lost 2 bases, the J end lost 7 bases, and 14 bases lay between the germline ends. CDR1 and CDR2 (germline): GTSNPN, SVGIG (reference sequence). The CDR3 is 13 amino acids.

This rearrangement joins TRBV7-9 to TRBJ2-3; 7 bases are a match to TRBD1. V shed 5 bases and J 5 bases; nucleotides not matched to a gene: 7. Germline-derived CDR1 and CDR2 are SEHNR and FQNEAQ (reference sequence). CDR3 size: 14 residues. DNA for the CDR3: TGTGCCAGCAGCCCCTATGACAGGGTAGATACGCAGTATTTT. Translation: CASSPYDRVDTQYF.

The chain employs TRBV27 and TRBJ1-1, with a tentative D call TRBD1 (5 bases). V dropped 4 bases and J dropped 6 bases, with 18 bases sitting between them. This CDR3 contains 15 residues. Germline CDR1 MNHEY, CDR2 SMNVEV (reference sequence). The DNA for the CDR3 is TGTGCCAGCAGTTCGTACCGCGGGGGGGTAGCTGAAGCTTTCTTT. Protein product: CASSSYRGGVAEAFF.

The chain combines TRBV25-1 with TRBJ1-1, with D possibly being TRBD1 (6 bases). CDR3 length: 15 amino acids. Between the trimmed V and J ends, which lost 0 bases and 11 bases, there was a span of 19 bases. Germline V gene lookup returns CDR1 MGHDK and CDR2 SYGVNS. CDR3 amino acids: CASSEYPGGAFPAFF. The CDR3 DNA sequence: TGTGCCAGCAGTGAATATCCGGGGGGCGCCTTCCCGGCTTTCTTT.

The rearrangement uses TRBV11-2 and TRBJ2-3, with 8 bases aligning to TRBD2. Germline-derived CDR1 and CDR2 are SGHAT and FQNNGV. V lost 5 bases, J lost 4 bases, and 8 bases stayed unmatched. The CDR3 is made up of 15 amino acids. DNA of the CDR3: TGTGCCAGCAGCCCCCGGGGGGGCCCGGCAGATACGCAGTATTTT. It is translated as CASSPRGGPADTQYF.